One and the same sample provided the 26 T cell receptor beta chains below, sequenced in a study of blood T cell repertoires in COVID-19. Generated by immunoSEQ multiplex PCR, the TCRdb table keeps only in-frame clones and is missing some. The top ten clones hold 5% to 6.5% of a sample with over 50,000 clones, around four fifths of them seen once. The sample taken for sequencing was peripheral blood. All receptors come from a man between 70 and 80 years old with acute or convalescent COVID-19.

The genes are TRBV18 and TRBJ2-5, with 7 bases identical to TRBD1. CDR1 and CDR2 (germline): KGHSH, LQKENI. The CDR3 sequence is 14 residues long. V lost 6 bases to trimming and J lost 3 bases; unmatched junction nucleotides: 7. Here the CDR3 DNA reads TGTGCCAGCTCCCTCCAGCAGGGGGAAGAGACCCAGTACTTC. This sequence encodes CASSLQQGEETQYF. Drawing the rest from reference TRBV18 and TRBJ2-5, the complete variable domain is NAGVMQNPRHLVRRRGQEARLRCSPMKGHSHVYWYRQLPEEGLKFMVYLQKENIIDESGMPKERFSAEFPKEGPSILRIQQVVRGDSAAYFCASSLQQGEETQYFGPGTRLLVL.

This clone was recorded a few times. The chain links TRBV5-1 to TRBJ1-1, with unresolved D. V lost 7 bases and J 1 base, leaving 11 bases between the germline ends. The CDR3 runs 13 residues. Germline CDR1 is SGHRS and CDR2 is YFSETQ. This chain's CDR3 is CASCGSGNTEAFF. CDR3 nucleotide sequence: TGCGCCAGCTGTGGCTCAGGGAACACTGAAGCTTTCTTT.

The gene calls are TRBV6-5 and TRBJ1-1, with D uncertain. Trimming left V 6 bases short and J 5 bases short, with 13 bases between. This CDR3 is built from 13 residues. Germline CDR1 MNHEY, CDR2 SVGAGI. In DNA form, the CDR3 reads TGTGCCAGCAGCCGGGTTGAGGGAACTGAAGCTTTCTTT. Amino acid sequence: CASSRVEGTEAFF.

The chain joins TRBV7-2 to TRBJ2-6, with D possibly being TRBD2 (5 bases). CDR3 length: 14 amino acids. CDR1 and CDR2 from the germline V gene are SGHTA and FQGNSA. Trimming removed 5 bases at V and 0 bases at J, with 5 bases between. The CDR3 bases are TGTGCCAGCAGCCGGGACTCTGGGGCCAACGTCCTGACTTTC. This sequence encodes CASSRDSGANVLTF.

This chain links TRBV12-5 with TRBJ2-1; 11 bases align to TRBD1. Germline V lookup: CDR1 LGHNT, CDR2 FRNRAP. The CDR3 contains 15 residues. J gave up 7 bases and V 6 bases, and 8 bases lay outside the gene matches. CDR3 sequence: CASGPGTGGWNEQFF. The CDR3 nucleotides read TGTGCTAGTGGACCCGGGACAGGGGGTTGGAATGAGCAGTTCTTC.

V usage is TRBV2 and J usage is TRBJ1-2; the D is unclear. Germline CDR1 SNHLY, CDR2 FYNNEI. This CDR3 is 13 amino acids long. Trimming cost V 6 bases and J 6 bases, with 14 bases left between them. The CDR3, as DNA: TGTGCCAGCAGGGAGGTATCGGAGGATGGCTACACCTTC. It is translated as CASREVSEDGYTF.

V usage is TRBV7-9 and J usage is TRBJ1-3; 8 bases fit TRBD1. V shed 4 bases and J 1 base; nucleotides not matched to a gene: 9. CDR1 is SEHNR and CDR2 is FQNEAQ in the germline V gene (reference sequence). The CDR3 loop spans 17 amino acids. CDR3 bases: TGTGCCAGCAGCTCTGGACAGGGATTTGGGTCTGGAAACACCATATATTTT. Its translation is CASSSGQGFGSGNTIYF.

V and J are TRBV9 and TRBJ2-7; possible D gene TRBD2, 5 bases. This CDR3 has 14 residues. Trimming left V 0 bases short and J 2 bases short, with 9 bases between. Germline CDR1 SGDLS, CDR2 YYNGEE. This chain's CDR3 is CASSVEVGAYEQYF. CDR3 sequence (DNA): TGTGCCAGCAGCGTAGAGGTGGGAGCCTACGAGCAGTACTTC.

The chain employs TRBV4-1 and TRBJ1-2; possible D gene TRBD1, 6 bases. Germline CDR1 is MGHRA and CDR2 is YSYEKL. V lost 1 base and J 3 bases, leaving 15 bases between the germline ends. The CDR3 totals 16 residues. In DNA, the CDR3 is TGCGCCAGCAGCCAAGGCGACCTGACAGGCTACTATGGCTACACCTTC. It translates to CASSQGDLTGYYGYTF.

This chain joins TRBV6-5 and TRBJ1-4; D gene uncertain. Between the trimmed V and J ends, which lost 6 bases and 0 bases, there was a span of 8 bases. The length of the CDR3 is 14 residues. Germline V CDR1 and CDR2: MNHEY, SVGAGI. The DNA for the CDR3 is TGTGCCAGCAGCTCCGCGGCAACTAATGAAAAACTGTTTTTT. The encoded protein is CASSSAATNEKLFF.

The J gene is TRBJ1-2, the V gene TRBV5-1, with 7 bases lining up with TRBD1. V lost 0 bases to trimming and J lost 6 bases; unmatched junction nucleotides: 5. Germline CDR1 reads SGHRS; CDR2 reads YFSETQ. The CDR3 sequence is 14 residues long. CDR3 loop: CASSLGFTGDGYTF. Here the CDR3 DNA reads TGCGCCAGCAGCTTGGGTTTTACAGGGGATGGCTACACCTTC.

Notes on this clone: The same CDR3 can be traced to other DNA sequences in this sample. The rearrangement joins TRBV19 to TRBJ2-7; D possibly corresponds to TRBD2 (6 bases). Germline lookup yields CDR1 LNHDA and CDR2 SQIVND (reference sequence). V was shortened by 2 bases and J by 2 bases, with 10 bases between the two germline ends. The CDR3 is 14 amino acids. CDR3 sequence: CASSIMEGPYEQYF. The CDR3 coding sequence is TGTGCCAGTAGTATAATGGAGGGACCCTACGAGCAGTACTTC.

This sequence joins TRBV18 and TRBJ1-2; the match to TRBD1 covers 7 bases. The junction had 8 bases not matched to a gene; V was cut back by 3 bases and J by 7 bases. Germline V gives CDR1 KGHSH, CDR2 LQKENI. This CDR3 region has 14 residues. This CDR3 is CASSPQGGSGGYTF. The CDR3 DNA follows: TGTGCCAGCTCACCCCAGGGGGGATCAGGTGGCTACACCTTC.

The V gene is TRBV11-2, the J gene TRBJ1-1; D is unresolved. V lost 2 bases to trimming and J lost 0 bases, with 4 bases between them. Per germline, CDR1 SGHAT and CDR2 FQNNGV. The length of the CDR3 is 13 residues. The CDR3 DNA follows: TGTGCCAGCAGCTTAAGCCTGAACACTGAAGCTTTCTTT. Amino acids: CASSLSLNTEAFF. Filled out from reference TRBV11-2 and TRBJ1-1, the complete variable domain reads EAGVAQSPRYKIIEKRQSVAFWCNPISGHATLYWYQQILGQGPKLLIQFQNNGVVDDSQLPKDRFSAERLKGVDSTLKIQPAKLEDSAVYLCASSLSLNTEAFFGQGTRLTVV.

The gene calls are TRBV29-1 and TRBJ1-1; perhaps TRBD1 as D (5 bases). Germline V lookup: CDR1 SQVTM, CDR2 ANQGSEA. Deletions cut 5 bases from V and 1 base from J, with 14 bases between. The CDR3 extends over 14 amino acids. CDR3 loop: CSVRYQGPNTEAFF. The CDR3 nucleotides read TGCAGCGTTAGATACCAGGGCCCGAACACTGAAGCTTTCTTT.

V and J are TRBV6-1 and TRBJ2-7; 9 positions match TRBD1. The CDR3 sequence is 16 residues long. J gave up 3 bases and V 0 bases, and 6 bases lay outside the gene matches. CDR1 and CDR2 (germline): MNHNS, SASEGT. CDR3 in amino acids: CASSEAVGQGIYEQYF. CDR3 coding DNA: TGTGCCAGCAGTGAAGCCGTGGGACAGGGTATCTACGAGCAGTACTTC.

The genes are TRBV7-9 and TRBJ1-6; D possibly corresponds to TRBD1 (5 bases). CDR1 is SEHNR and CDR2 is FQNEAQ in the germline V gene (reference sequence). Deletions cut 7 bases from V and 9 bases from J, with 13 bases between. The CDR3 is made up of 13 amino acids. CDR3 nucleotide sequence: TGTGCCAGCACGGGGCTGGGGCCTTCACCCCTCCACTTT. It encodes CASTGLGPSPLHF.

The chain has TRBV5-3 and TRBJ2-2, with D possibly TRBD1 on 6 matching bases. TRBV5-3 falls under the ORF class, with uncertain function. The CDR3 extends over 16 amino acids. V dropped 5 bases and J dropped 2 bases, with 16 bases sitting between them. This chain's CDR3 is CARRNEQGLNTGELFF. For the CDR3, the DNA is TGTGCCAGAAGGAACGAACAGGGCCTCAACACCGGGGAGCTGTTTTTT.

The chain combines TRBV18 with TRBJ2-7, with 10 nucleotides matching TRBD1. CDR3 length: 16 residues. The J segment lost 1 base and the V segment lost 3 bases, leaving 6 bases of the junction unmatched. Germline CDR1 and CDR2: KGHSH and LQKENI. CDR3 amino acids: CASSPGQGVPSYEQYF. The CDR3 DNA is TGTGCCAGCTCACCCGGACAGGGGGTGCCATCCTACGAGCAGTACTTC.

V is TRBV7-9 and J is TRBJ2-2; D possibly corresponds to TRBD2 (5 bases). V was trimmed by 8 bases and J by 1 base, leaving 11 bases between them. The CDR3 consists of 14 residues. CDR1 and CDR2 from the germline V gene are SEHNR and FQNEAQ (reference sequence). Here the CDR3 reads CASSQSGNTGELFF. DNA for the CDR3: TGTGCCAGCTCTCAAAGCGGGAACACCGGGGAGCTGTTTTTT.

The chain is built from TRBV9 and TRBJ1-4; D remains unclear. The CDR3 sequence is 15 residues long. The V gene's germline CDR1 is SGDLS and CDR2 YYNGEE. Trimming left V 4 bases short and J 6 bases short, with 16 bases between. CDR3 coding DNA: TGTGCCAGCAGCCCCACGGTGCGGTCGGATGAAAAACTGTTTTTT. Translated: CASSPTVRSDEKLFF.

The chain uses TRBV5-1 and TRBJ2-3, with TRBD2 matching 8 bases. The CDR3 totals 13 residues. V shed 7 bases and J 4 bases; nucleotides not matched to a gene: 5. The germline gives CDR1 SGHRS, CDR2 YFSETQ. The DNA of the CDR3 is TGCGCCAGCGGCGAGACTAGCGCAGATACGCAGTATTTT. This sequence encodes CASGETSADTQYF.

V gene TRBV5-1 combines with J gene TRBJ1-1; the D gene is possibly TRBD1 (6 bases). The germline V gene encodes CDR1 SGHRS and CDR2 YFSETQ. Trimming left V 5 bases short and J 1 base short, with 9 bases between. The CDR3 sequence is 13 residues long. CDR3 residues: CASRPTGNTEAFF. The CDR3 DNA reads TGCGCCAGCAGACCGACAGGGAACACTGAAGCTTTCTTT.

The chain links TRBV5-1 to TRBJ1-4, with 10 bases that match TRBD1. Germline CDR1 is SGHRS and CDR2 is YFSETQ. The V gene end was trimmed by 4 bases and the J gene end by 7 bases; junction bases not matched to a gene: 10. The CDR3 is 16 amino acids. The CDR3: CASSPAVGQGGEKLFF. The CDR3 coding sequence is TGCGCCAGCAGCCCAGCGGTCGGACAGGGGGGTGAAAAACTGTTTTTT.

This clone was observed a few times. The chain couples TRBV10-3 to TRBJ1-6; D uncertain. The CDR3 spans 16 residues. CDR1 is ENHRY and CDR2 is SYGVKD in the germline V gene. The V end lost 4 bases, the J end lost 0 bases, and 10 bases lay between the germline ends. CDR3 DNA: TGTGCCATCAGTGGGGCACCGAGCTCCTATAATTCACCCCTCCACTTT. Translating gives CAISGAPSSYNSPLHF.

The chain joins TRBV2 to TRBJ2-7; 7 bases are shared with TRBD1. CDR3 length: 16 amino acids. Losses at the gene ends were 1 base for V and 4 bases for J; bases not matched to a gene: 10. Per the germline V gene, CDR1 is SNHLY and CDR2 is FYNNEI. CDR3: CASSEGLGQWGYEQYF. CDR3 sequence (DNA): TGTGCCAGCAGTGAAGGATTGGGACAGTGGGGATACGAGCAGTACTTC.